Sequencing of this T cell receptor (beta chain) was carried out in a study of control samples from healthy donors and cancer patients. Data came from immunoSEQ multiplex PCR; TCRdb stores just in-frame clones and leaves some out. This sample has about 130,000 clones; roughly 91% occur once, and the top ten carry around 7.6%. The CDR3 loop spans 15 amino acids. The V gene's germline CDR1 is SNHLY and CDR2 FYNNEI. V trimming: 3 bases; J trimming: 3 bases; junction bases outside the gene matches: 7. V usage is TRBV2 and J usage is TRBJ1-1; 7 nucleotides match TRBD1. This receptor was taken from a middle-aged man with head and neck cancer. Sequencing was performed on PBMCs. For the CDR3, the DNA is TGTGCCAGCAGTGACCCGCGACAGGGTCACACTGAAGCTTTCTTT. This encodes CASSDPRQGHTEAFF.